These 16 T cell receptor beta chains came from one sample sequenced in a study of blood T cell repertoires in COVID-19. The table came from immunoSEQ multiplex PCR; TCRdb's copy has only in-frame clones and leaves some out. The data show under 300,000 clones, 70% to 90% seen once. The sample consisted of peripheral blood. The receptors derive from a woman aged 60 to 75 with active or convalescent COVID-19.

This chain uses TRBV28 with TRBJ2-3; 8 nucleotides align to TRBD1. This CDR3 contains 14 residues. J was trimmed by 2 bases and V by 6 bases; bases with no gene match: 4. Germline V lookup: CDR1 MDHEN, CDR2 SYDVKM. CDR3 coding DNA: TGTGCCAGCAGCCGGACAGGGTACACAGATACGCAGTATTTT. It codes for CASSRTGYTDTQYF. The whole variable domain, filled in from reference TRBV28 and TRBJ2-3, reads DVKVTQSSRYLVKRTGEKVFLECVQDMDHENMFWYRQDPGLGLRLIYFSYDVKMKEKGDIPEGYSVSREKKERFSLILESASTNQTSMYLCASSRTGYTDTQYFGPGTRLTVL.

This chain connects TRBV29-1 to TRBJ1-4; D is unclear. CDR1 is SQVTM and CDR2 is ANQGSEA in the germline V gene. Trimming shortened V by 0 bases and J by 8 bases, and 7 bases separated the two germline ends. This CDR3 region has 12 residues. CDR3 amino acids: CSVEDRREKLFF. CDR3 nucleotides: TGCAGCGTTGAAGACCGGAGGGAAAAACTGTTTTTT.

The V gene is TRBV25-1, the J gene TRBJ1-1; maybe TRBD1 (6 bases). This CDR3 has 15 residues. CDR1 MGHDK and CDR2 SYGVNS come from the germline V gene. V was pared by 4 bases and J by 1 base, with 13 bases between. CDR3 DNA sequence: TGTGCCAGCAGTGGGTCCCCGGGACAGAACACTGAAGCTTTCTTT. Translation: CASSGSPGQNTEAFF.

The chain joins TRBV5-5 to TRBJ1-2; 8 bases line up with TRBD1. V shed 4 bases and J 4 bases; nucleotides not matched to a gene: 15. Germline values: CDR1 SGHKS, CDR2 YYEKEE (reference sequence). The CDR3 sequence is 17 residues long. CDR3 DNA: TGTGCCAGCAGCGCGATCGGGACAGGCCGCTCCCCCTATGGCTACACCTTC. Protein product: CASSAIGTGRSPYGYTF.

This clone was seen just once. The V call is TRBV7-8, the J call TRBJ2-3; 15 nucleotides agree with TRBD2. Germline V gene lookup returns CDR1 SGHVS and CDR2 FQNEAQ. V gave up 4 bases and J gave up 3 bases; unmatched junction bases: 20. This CDR3 has 22 residues. The CDR3 is CASSSTHPGLAGGHYLTDTQYF. CDR3 bases: TGTGCCAGCAGCTCCACCCACCCTGGACTAGCGGGGGGGCATTATCTGACAGATACGCAGTATTTT.

V usage is TRBV6-5 and J usage is TRBJ1-2; no reliable D call. Germline assignment: CDR1 MNHEY and CDR2 SVGAGI. Deletions cut 7 bases from V and 8 bases from J, with 11 bases between. The length of the CDR3 is 11 residues. This chain's CDR3 is CASTWAAGYTF. The CDR3 region has the DNA TGTGCCAGCACCTGGGCAGCCGGCTACACCTTC.

J is TRBJ1-6 and V is TRBV30; D may be TRBD1 (5 bases). CDR1 GTSNPN and CDR2 SVGIG come from the germline V gene (reference sequence). The V and J ends lost 0 bases and 4 bases respectively, with 13 bases between them. The CDR3 is 16 amino acids. The CDR3 coding sequence is TGTGCCTGGAGTGTACCCCGGGGGGGGTATAATTCACCCCTCCACTTT. Protein: CAWSVPRGGYNSPLHF.

The rearrangement joins TRBV5-6 to TRBJ1-2; no reliable D call. Trimming pared 3 bases from V and 0 bases from J, leaving 9 bases between. CDR3 length: 14 residues. CDR1 is SGHDT, CDR2 YYEEEE, per germline. The CDR3 DNA follows: TGTGCCAGCAGCTCCCCCGGGGCTAACTATGGCTACACCTTC. Translation: CASSSPGANYGYTF.

In its sample, this clone was seen many times. This chain uses TRBV30 with TRBJ2-2; D unclear. The V and J ends lost 3 bases and 3 bases respectively, with 8 bases between them. The CDR3 sequence is 13 residues long. Germline assignment: CDR1 GTSNPN and CDR2 SVGIG (reference sequence). The CDR3 loop is CAWRTFYTGELFF. DNA for the CDR3: TGTGCCTGGAGGACTTTCTACACCGGGGAGCTGTTTTTT.

V and J are TRBV15 and TRBJ1-1; 10 bases are shared with TRBD1. V gave up 3 bases and J gave up 5 bases; unmatched junction bases: 3. This CDR3 contains 14 residues. CDR1 and CDR2 (germline): LNHNV, YYDKDF (reference sequence). CDR3 sequence: CATSRDRGWTEAFF. CDR3 sequence (DNA): TGTGCCACCAGCAGGGACAGGGGGTGGACTGAAGCTTTCTTT.

On this clone itself: The junction departs from the called germline gene at one end, perhaps through a read error. The chain carries TRBV7-7 and TRBJ2-1, with 9 nucleotides matching TRBD2. Germline V gene data show CDR1 as SSHAT and CDR2 as FNYEAQ (reference sequence). The CDR3 sequence is 20 residues long. In nucleotides, the CDR3 is TGTGCTAGCAGCTCGGTGGGCGGGGGGGCGTGGTTCGCCACCTACAATGAGCAGTTCTTC. Its protein is CASSSVGGGAWFATYNEQFF.

The CDR3, as DNA: TGCGCCAGCAGTCCACCTAACCCGGTCTCCTACAATGAGCAGTTCTTC. Protein sequence: CASSPPNPVSYNEQFF. This rearrangement joins TRBV5-1 to TRBJ2-1; D gene unclear. In germline, CDR1 is SGHRS, CDR2 YFSETQ. Trimming left V 5 bases short and J 0 bases short, with 15 bases between. This CDR3 comprises 16 residues.

This clone was seen a single time. Other DNA sequences from this sample encode an identical CDR3 as well. CDR3 DNA sequence: TGCGCCAGCAGCTTGGTGGCAGGGGGCCCGTACAATGAGCAGTTCTTC. Its protein product is CASSLVAGGPYNEQFF. The rearrangement links TRBV5-1 to TRBJ2-1; 8 positions match TRBD1. The J segment lost 4 bases and the V segment lost 0 bases, leaving 6 bases of the junction unmatched. The CDR3 length is 16 residues. CDR1 is SGHRS, CDR2 YFSETQ, per germline.

The chain couples TRBV10-1 to TRBJ1-2; TRBD1 aligns across 7 bases. The V gene's germline CDR1 is WNHNN and CDR2 SYGVQD (reference sequence). The CDR3 consists of 14 residues. Losses at the gene ends were 7 bases for V and 6 bases for J; bases not matched to a gene: 11. Written as DNA, the CDR3 is TGCGCCAGCATCTGGAGAGGGACAGTAGATGGCTACACCTTC. Protein: CASIWRGTVDGYTF.

This clone was seen more than once but under ten times. V and J are TRBV19 and TRBJ1-1; 7 bases line up with TRBD1. Germline values: CDR1 LNHDA, CDR2 SQIVND (reference sequence). The junction had 7 bases not matched to a gene; V was cut back by 4 bases and J by 5 bases. The CDR3 is 14 amino acids. The CDR3 nucleotides read TGTGCCAGTAGTAACGGACTACAGGGGACTGAAGCTTTCTTT. It specifies CASSNGLQGTEAFF.

The chain links TRBV11-3 to TRBJ2-7, with TRBD1 matching over 9 bases. The CDR3 has 16 residues. The junction had 6 bases not matched to a gene; V was cut back by 2 bases and J by 1 base. Germline V gives CDR1 SGHNT, CDR2 YENEEA. CDR3 in DNA: TGTGCCAGCAGCTTAAGGGGACAGGGTCGGTCCTACGAGCAGTACTTC. It translates to CASSLRGQGRSYEQYF.